A single sample is the source of the 31 T cell receptor beta chains below, sequenced in a study of PD-1 blockade in mismatch repair-deficient tumors. The data were produced by immunoSEQ multiplex PCR, yet TCRdb's version contains in-frame clones alone and is incomplete. The repertoire holds 35,000 to 40,000 clones, with roughly 80% as singletons. The source was peripheral blood, collected 4 weeks after starting pembrolizumab. These receptors all stem from an adult with mismatch repair-deficient cancer.

The V gene is TRBV4-3, the J gene TRBJ2-1; the D gene is possibly TRBD2 (6 bases). V lost 0 bases to trimming and J lost 5 bases, with 11 bases between them. CDR1 is LGHNA, CDR2 YSLEER, per germline. The CDR3 extends over 15 amino acids. The CDR3 loop reads CASSQDWGDHNEQFF. CDR3 DNA sequence: TGCGCCAGCAGCCAAGACTGGGGGGACCACAATGAGCAGTTCTTC.

The genes are TRBV19 and TRBJ2-1; 16 bases line up with TRBD2. This CDR3 spans 17 amino acids. Per the germline V gene, CDR1 is LNHDA and CDR2 is SQIVND (reference sequence). J lost 10 bases, V lost 3 bases, and 9 bases had no gene match. CDR3 loop: CASSISGLAGGLREQFF. The CDR3 nucleotides are TGTGCCAGTAGTATTTCGGGACTAGCGGGAGGGCTCCGGGAGCAGTTCTTC.

The chain combines TRBV2 with TRBJ1-1, with 7 bases aligning to TRBD1. J gave up 4 bases and V 6 bases, and 8 bases lay outside the gene matches. The CDR3 sequence is 14 residues long. CDR1 is SNHLY and CDR2 is FYNNEI in the germline V gene. CDR3 in DNA: TGTGCCAGCAGCAATGAAGGGGGCGGCACTGAAGCTTTCTTT. Encoded protein: CASSNEGGGTEAFF.

In DNA form, the CDR3 reads TGTGCCAGCAGCCAAGATGGGGAAGTAACAGATACGCAGTATTTT. Protein product: CASSQDGEVTDTQYF. The chain employs TRBV4-2 and TRBJ2-3; D ambiguous. The CDR3 loop spans 15 amino acids. CDR1 LGHNA and CDR2 YNFKEQ come from the germline V gene. Trimming removed 0 bases from V and 3 bases from J, with 10 bases in between.

The rearrangement links TRBV5-5 to TRBJ1-2; D may be TRBD1 (6 bases). Trimming removed 4 bases from V and 6 bases from J, with 16 bases in between. This CDR3 has 14 amino acids. Per germline, CDR1 SGHKS and CDR2 YYEKEE (reference sequence). CDR3 sequence: CASSPLGGPDGYTF. As DNA, the CDR3 is TGTGCCAGCAGCCCCTTGGGGGGGCCTGATGGCTACACCTTC.

The chain uses TRBV6-1 and TRBJ2-3; 7 nucleotides agree with TRBD1. CDR1 and CDR2 (germline): MNHNS, SASEGT. V trimming: 2 bases; J trimming: 2 bases; junction bases outside the gene matches: 4. The CDR3 runs 15 residues. This CDR3 is CASSERQGYTDTQYF. Here the CDR3 DNA reads TGTGCCAGCAGTGAAAGACAGGGCTACACAGATACGCAGTATTTT.

J is TRBJ2-3 and V is TRBV6-1; D might be TRBD2 (6 bases). The germline gives CDR1 MNHNS, CDR2 SASEGT. CDR3 length equals 15 residues. V gave up 6 bases and J gave up 0 bases, with 13 bases separating them. CDR3 coding DNA: TGTGCCAGCAGCCGCATGGCGGGAAGCACAGATACGCAGTATTTT. Translating gives CASSRMAGSTDTQYF.

This clone was picked up one time. The chain employs TRBV30 and TRBJ2-1, with 10 bases matching TRBD2. The CDR3 sequence is 14 residues long. Germline assignment: CDR1 GTSNPN and CDR2 SVGIG (reference sequence). The V segment lost 0 bases and the J segment 15 bases; nucleotides outside the gene matches: 11. Written as DNA, the CDR3 is TGTGCCTGGAGTGTAGGGGGACTAGCGAGAAGGGGGTTCTTC. Translating gives CAWSVGGLARRGFF.

The chain uses TRBV6-5 and TRBJ2-7, with a weak D call TRBD1 (6 bases). Germline CDR1 reads MNHEY; CDR2 reads SVGAGI. V was cut by 6 bases and J by 0 bases, with 15 bases left in between. The CDR3 spans 15 residues. The CDR3 region has the DNA TGTGCCAGCAGGGTACAGGGTAGGGGCTCCTACGAGCAGTACTTC. Its protein is CASRVQGRGSYEQYF.

The CDR3 spells CASSFSTGTSGRFTDTQYF. DNA for the CDR3: TGTGCCAGCAGCTTTTCTACAGGGACTAGCGGGAGGTTCACAGATACGCAGTATTTT. The J gene is TRBJ2-3, the V gene TRBV7-6; TRBD2 agrees at 15 bases. The CDR3 extends over 19 amino acids. The germline gives CDR1 SGHVS, CDR2 FNYEAQ. V lost 3 bases to trimming and J lost 2 bases; unmatched junction nucleotides: 9.

This clone has only one observation. This chain uses TRBV5-1 with TRBJ2-3; weak D call: TRBD2 (5 bases). Trimming took 5 bases from V and 6 from J, leaving 13 bases between them. CDR1 and CDR2 (germline): SGHRS, YFSETQ. The CDR3 is 13 amino acids. The CDR3 sequence: CASRPDSGDTQYF. DNA of the CDR3: TGCGCCAGCAGGCCTGACTCGGGGGATACGCAGTATTTT. Variable domain in full (rest from reference TRBV5-1 and TRBJ2-3): KAGVTQTPRYLIKTRGQQVTLSCSPISGHRSVSWYQQTPGQGLQFLFEYFSETQRNKGNFPGRFSGRQFSNSRSEMNVSTLELGDSALYLCASRPDSGDTQYFGPGTRLTVL.

The gene calls are TRBV27 and TRBJ2-3, with 8 bases aligning to TRBD2. After removal of 8 bases from V and 2 bases from J, the junction contained 15 bases not matched to a gene. This CDR3 has 17 residues. Germline CDR1 MNHEY, CDR2 SMNVEV (reference sequence). This CDR3 reads CASFNPTREALTDTQYF. As DNA, the CDR3 is TGTGCCAGCTTTAACCCCACGCGGGAGGCCCTCACAGATACGCAGTATTTT.

The chain joins TRBV7-2 to TRBJ2-1; a possible D gene is TRBD2 (6 bases). This CDR3 has 16 amino acids. The germline V gene has CDR1 SGHTA and CDR2 FQGNSA. V lost 3 bases to trimming and J lost 7 bases, with 19 bases between them. This CDR3 reads CASSFRTGSGENEQFF. Written as DNA, the CDR3 is TGTGCCAGCAGCTTCCGGACCGGGTCGGGAGAAAATGAGCAGTTCTTC.

The rearrangement links TRBV7-3 to TRBJ2-3; 8 bases are shared with TRBD2. Unmatched junction bases numbered 15, after V lost 2 bases and J lost 2 bases. The germline gives CDR1 SGHTA, CDR2 FQGTGA. The CDR3 is 19 amino acids. As DNA, the CDR3 is TGTGCCAGCAGCTTAGTAAGAATCGGAGCGGGAGACATCACAGATACGCAGTATTTT. It encodes CASSLVRIGAGDITDTQYF.

The chain joins TRBV28 to TRBJ2-7; D is possibly TRBD2 (5 bases). This CDR3 is 14 amino acids long. V lost 3 bases to trimming and J lost 0 bases, with 9 bases between them. Germline V lookup: CDR1 MDHEN, CDR2 SYDVKM. CDR3: CASSFGRVSYEQYF. In DNA, the CDR3 is TGTGCCAGCAGTTTTGGGCGGGTCTCCTACGAGCAGTACTTC.

This clone was recorded a few times. The chain links TRBV7-8 to TRBJ2-1; D unclear. The CDR3 is made up of 13 amino acids. Trimming shortened V by 3 bases and J by 6 bases, and 9 bases separated the two germline ends. CDR1 and CDR2 (germline): SGHVS, FQNEAQ. CDR3 nucleotides: TGTGCCAGCAGCTTCTACAGAGTCAATGAGCAGTTCTTC. Translated: CASSFYRVNEQFF.

The chain has TRBV30 and TRBJ2-6, with TRBD1 matching 7 bases. The germline CDR1 and CDR2 sequences are GTSNPN and SVGIG (reference sequence). V shed 8 bases, J shed 0 bases, and the junction held 4 bases outside the gene matches. This CDR3 has 14 amino acids. The CDR3: CAGAGGSGANVLTF. CDR3 in DNA: TGTGCCGGGGCAGGGGGCTCTGGGGCCAACGTCCTGACTTTC.

The genes are TRBV6-6 and TRBJ2-1, with D possibly TRBD1 on 6 matching bases. Germline V lookup: CDR1 MNHNY, CDR2 SVGAGI (reference sequence). Trimming took off 5 bases at V and 0 bases at J, with 11 bases between the two ends. CDR3 size: 15 residues. The CDR3 loop reads CASSLTDSSYNEQFF. The CDR3, as DNA: TGTGCCAGCAGTCTAACGGACAGCTCCTACAATGAGCAGTTCTTC.

This clone was detected ten times or more. The chain employs TRBV30 and TRBJ1-5; possible D gene TRBD1, 5 bases. The CDR3 consists of 15 residues. The germline V and J ends were trimmed by 6 bases and 2 bases, with 17 bases remaining between them. Germline CDR1 GTSNPN, CDR2 SVGIG (reference sequence). The DNA of the CDR3 is TGTGCCTGCGACGGGGACCCAATCGGCAATCAGCCCCAGCATTTT. Translated: CACDGDPIGNQPQHF. Variable domain in full (rest from reference TRBV30 and TRBJ1-5): SQTIHQWPATLVQPVGSPLSLECTVEGTSNPNLYWYRQAAGRGLQLLFYSVGIGQISSEVPQNLSASRPQDRQFILSSKKLLLSDSGFYLCACDGDPIGNQPQHFGDGTRLSIL.

The V call is TRBV7-8, the J call TRBJ2-5, with D unclear. Trimming cost V 5 bases and J 7 bases, with 17 bases left between them. This CDR3 has 14 residues. CDR1 SGHVS and CDR2 FQNEAQ come from the germline V gene. The CDR3 bases are TGTGCCAGCAGCCCCCCCACGGGTGTGGCGACCCAGTACTTC. This translates into CASSPPTGVATQYF.

The gene calls are TRBV28 and TRBJ2-1, with D hard to call. CDR1 and CDR2 (germline): MDHEN, SYDVKM. The V end lost 6 bases, the J end lost 1 base, and 16 bases lay between the germline ends. The CDR3 has 16 amino acids. CDR3 bases: TGTGCCAGCAGCTACCCTTCGGCCGAGTCCTACAATGAGCAGTTCTTC. It yields the protein CASSYPSAESYNEQFF. The full variable domain, its missing parts supplied by reference TRBV28 and TRBJ2-1, is DVKVTQSSRYLVKRTGEKVFLECVQDMDHENMFWYRQDPGLGLRLIYFSYDVKMKEKGDIPEGYSVSREKKERFSLILESASTNQTSMYLCASSYPSAESYNEQFFGPGTRLTVL.

The chain uses TRBV5-1 and TRBJ1-2; D is undetermined. The length of the CDR3 is 13 residues. V was pared by 3 bases and J by 3 bases, with 9 bases between. Germline V gene lookup returns CDR1 SGHRS and CDR2 YFSETQ. The chain's CDR3 is CASSSDIYYGYTF. CDR3 bases: TGCGCCAGCAGCTCCGACATTTACTATGGCTACACCTTC. Full variable domain (missing parts from reference TRBV5-1 and TRBJ1-2): KAGVTQTPRYLIKTRGQQVTLSCSPISGHRSVSWYQQTPGQGLQFLFEYFSETQRNKGNFPGRFSGRQFSNSRSEMNVSTLELGDSALYLCASSSDIYYGYTFGSGTRLTVV.

The genes are TRBV6-5 and TRBJ2-1; D possibly corresponds to TRBD1 (6 bases). The CDR3 covers 16 residues. The germline gives CDR1 MNHEY, CDR2 SVGAGI. Trimming pared 0 bases from V and 4 bases from J, leaving 13 bases between. CDR3 amino acids: CASSYSVQGRYNEQFF. In nucleotides, the CDR3 is TGTGCCAGCAGTTACTCCGTGCAGGGGCGTTACAATGAGCAGTTCTTC.

In its sample, this clone was seen a few times. The gene calls are TRBV5-5 and TRBJ2-7; 12 bases align to TRBD1. Germline-derived CDR1 and CDR2 are SGHKS and YYEKEE (reference sequence). The CDR3 covers 14 residues. The J segment lost 7 bases and the V segment lost 3 bases, leaving 5 bases of the junction unmatched. CDR3 coding DNA: TGTGCCAGCAGCTCCGGGACAGGGGGCTGGGAGCAGTACTTC. It codes for CASSSGTGGWEQYF.

The CDR3 sequence: CASSHSGQGYNEQFF. The CDR3 DNA sequence: TGTGCCAGCAGCCATTCCGGACAGGGATACAATGAGCAGTTCTTC. The chain employs TRBV14 and TRBJ2-1; 8 bases are a match to TRBD1. The CDR3 consists of 15 residues. The V gene end was trimmed by 3 bases and the J gene end by 4 bases; junction bases not matched to a gene: 5. Germline V lookup: CDR1 SGHDN, CDR2 FVKESK. The full variable domain, in which reference TRBV14 and TRBJ2-1 provide the parts outside the CDR3, is EAGVTQFPSHSVIEKGQTVTLRCDPISGHDNLYWYRRVMGKEIKFLLHFVKESKQDESGMPNNRFLAERTGGTYSTLKVQPAELEDSGVYFCASSHSGQGYNEQFFGPGTRLTVL.

The rearrangement joins TRBV5-1 to TRBJ1-3; D is unresolved. The CDR3 contains 15 residues. Trimming took off 1 base at V and 4 bases at J, with 12 bases between the two ends. Germline V gene sequence: CDR1 SGHRS, CDR2 YFSETQ. In DNA form, the CDR3 reads TGCGCCAGCAGCTTGACAGCTAATGCGGGAAACACCATATATTTT. Amino acid sequence: CASSLTANAGNTIYF. Supplemented by reference TRBV5-1 and TRBJ1-3, the full variable domain reads KAGVTQTPRYLIKTRGQQVTLSCSPISGHRSVSWYQQTPGQGLQFLFEYFSETQRNKGNFPGRFSGRQFSNSRSEMNVSTLELGDSALYLCASSLTANAGNTIYFGEGSWLTVV.

The rearrangement joins TRBV9 to TRBJ2-3; 10 bases line up with TRBD1. Germline V lookup: CDR1 SGDLS, CDR2 YYNGEE. V was clipped by 4 bases and J by 1 base; unmatched bases: 9. The CDR3 runs 17 residues. DNA for the CDR3: TGTGCCAGCAGCCTGACAACCGGGACAGGGGGCACAGATACGCAGTATTTT. The encoded protein is CASSLTTGTGGTDTQYF.

About this clone: The sample holds other DNA sequences that translate to the same CDR3. The rearrangement uses TRBV7-2 and TRBJ1-1; D gene uncertain. Trimming cost V 0 bases and J 1 base, with 3 bases left between them. The CDR3 length is 13 residues. Germline V gives CDR1 SGHTA, CDR2 FQGNSA. CDR3 sequence: CASSLARNTEAFF. The CDR3 DNA sequence: TGTGCCAGCAGCTTAGCGAGGAACACTGAAGCTTTCTTT.

The chain carries TRBV4-2 and TRBJ2-2, with TRBD1 as a possible D gene (6 bases). Germline V CDR1 and CDR2: LGHNA, YNFKEQ. The CDR3 is 14 residues long. V was shortened by 6 bases and J by 3 bases, with 11 bases between the two germline ends. CDR3 DNA sequence: TGTGCCAGCAGACAGGGTATCGACACCGGGGAGCTGTTTTTT. Its translation is CASRQGIDTGELFF.

As DNA, the CDR3 is TGTGCCAGCAGCCGACAGGGGGATAACTATGGCTACACCTTC. This sequence encodes CASSRQGDNYGYTF. The rearrangement links TRBV13 to TRBJ1-2; the match to TRBD1 covers 9 bases. The CDR3 sequence is 14 residues long. V was pared by 5 bases and J by 1 base, with 2 bases of the junction left unmatched. Germline lookup yields CDR1 PRHDT and CDR2 FYEKMQ (reference sequence). The full variable domain, with the rest looked up from reference TRBV13 and TRBJ1-2, is AAGVIQSPRHLIKEKRETATLKCYPIPRHDTVYWYQQGPGQDPQFLISFYEKMQSDKGSIPDRFSAQQFSDYHSELNMSSLELGDSALYFCASSRQGDNYGYTFGSGTRLTVV.

The chain uses TRBV9 and TRBJ2-7; D tentatively fits TRBD1 or TRBD2 (5 bases each). The germline CDR1 and CDR2 sequences are SGDLS and YYNGEE. The length of the CDR3 is 16 residues. Trimming shortened V by 2 bases and J by 4 bases, and 19 bases separated the two germline ends. Written as DNA, the CDR3 is TGTGCCAGCAGCGTTTCTTATGGGACCGAAGCTTACGAGCAGTACTTC. This codes for CASSVSYGTEAYEQYF.